The clone carrying this T cell receptor (beta chain) was picked up a small number of times. Its target is unknown. This entry is derived from a study of blood T cells in healthy people across ages. The CDR3 length is 14 residues. Per germline, CDR1 LGHNA and CDR2 YSLEER. V lost 0 bases and J lost 8, with 11 bases in between. For the second PCR, which ran for 7 to 11 cycles, a sample-barcoded 5' primer and a J-beta primer mix were used. Each cDNA molecule was tagged by a template-switch adaptor that had 12 random nucleotides. Each CDR3 protein is one row after TCRdb ran MiXCR on the 5' RACE reads. The sample lists about 580,000 distinct CDR3 sequences, under 55% occurring once. PBMCs were isolated at a quantity of at least 7 million per sample. General study points: Estimated diversity that came from one million T cells was considered an underestimate. Among long-lived donors, naive CD4+ cells were more numerous and diversity higher than in aged donors.

Specimen: blood. The chain joins TRBV4-3 to TRBJ2-1; the D is unclear. This TCR came from a man older than 75 in good health. The CDR3 coding sequence is TGCGCCAGCAGCCAAGATCCAACCGGGTATGAGCAGTTCTTC. Its translation: CASSQDPTGYEQFF.